A selection of T cell receptor beta chains follows, all from one sample in a study of regulatory T cells in long-lasting Graves disease. One entry per CDR3 protein results from TCRdb running MiXCR on the multiplex PCR reads. The sample has roughly 450,000 distinct CDR3 sequences, about 25% seen once. The material sequenced was peripheral blood mononuclear cells (PBMCs), taken when the disease was refractory, from a patient treated with antithyroid drugs. These receptors came from a female donor with Graves disease. Each CDR3 is given with its conserved first and last residue.

>TRBJ1-5|TRBV27
CASSSDRGTQPQHF
>TRBJ2-1|TRBV28
CASSSKREYSNEQFF
>TRBJ1-5|TRBV20-1
CSASSGGNQPQHF
>TRBJ1-4|TRBV20-1
CSARASMGGEKLFF
>TRBJ2-5|TRBV10-3
CAISNSRSKKETQYF
>TRBJ2-1|TRBV7-3
CASSSLRRGSYNEQFF
>TRBJ2-7|TRBV5-1
CASRPLPATGLEQYF
>TRBJ2-7|TRBV7-8
CASSLALVGSGAYEQYF
>TRBJ2-2|TRBV20-1
CSAALAGAPITGELFF
>TRBJ1-1|TRBV30
CAWSGQLHTEAFF